These T cell receptor beta chains were read from a single sample in a study of shared clonotypes between healthy human individuals. The repertoire was sequenced with immunoSEQ multiplex PCR; TCRdb's copy has only in-frame clones and lacks some. This table holds about 2.1 million clones, about 93% found once. Specimen: naive CD8+ T cells from PBMCs. The receptors come from a man in his late teens or twenties in good health. Some clones in this sample may be carry-over from other donors' samples. Each CDR3 is given with its conserved first and last residue.

V	J	CDR3
TRBV5-6	TRBJ2-5	CASSLGVSTYQETQYF
TRBV7-8	TRBJ2-1	CASSLVASVHEQFF
TRBV7-8	TRBJ2-7	CASSLRRVNGQYF
TRBV7-6	TRBJ2-3	CASSLEGQGTHTQYF
TRBV15	TRBJ2-3	CATSSGGVTDTQYF
TRBV5-8	TRBJ1-2	CASSLAETGAYGYTF
TRBV28	TRBJ2-1	CASSLGGGYNEQFF
TRBV7-9	TRBJ2-5	CASRPGDRETQYF
TRBV13	TRBJ2-5	CASSPGPPKKETQYF
TRBV7-8	TRBJ1-3	CASSLAWRASSGNTIYF
TRBV10-3	TRBJ2-1	CAISDRDTNNEQFF
TRBV29-1	TRBJ1-1	CSVEDLGANTEAFF
TRBV19	TRBJ1-1	CASSIGRGGTEAFF
TRBV12-2	TRBJ1-1	CASRSSLSTEAFF
TRBV7-3	TRBJ2-2	CASSLAGHGELFF
TRBV6-5	TRBJ1-4	CASSWDGNEKLFF
TRBV11-2	TRBJ2-7	CASSADSYEQYF
TRBV7-6	TRBJ2-3	CASSLVDRGDTQYF
TRBV15	TRBJ2-7	CATSRDYRDREFCEQYF
TRBV19	TRBJ1-4	CASSIEGEKLFF
TRBV27	TRBJ2-3	CASSFGTGGTDTQYF
TRBV5-1	TRBJ1-5	CASSPGTENQPQHF
TRBV28	TRBJ2-7	CASSFGDPARYEQYF
TRBV7-9	TRBJ2-3	CASSSDRTEGADTQYF
TRBV7-8	TRBJ2-3	CASSLRWAGGPVGTDTQYF
TRBV10-3	TRBJ2-7	CAISVQTSGSSYEQYF
TRBV2	TRBJ2-3	CANADRVKDTQYF
TRBV7-6	TRBJ2-3	CASSFSVGRTDTQYF
TRBV7-2	TRBJ2-7	CASSSTGGYEQYF
TRBV9	TRBJ2-7	CASSDSGGSGTQQYF
TRBV6-5	TRBJ1-1	CASSSAGVNTEAFF